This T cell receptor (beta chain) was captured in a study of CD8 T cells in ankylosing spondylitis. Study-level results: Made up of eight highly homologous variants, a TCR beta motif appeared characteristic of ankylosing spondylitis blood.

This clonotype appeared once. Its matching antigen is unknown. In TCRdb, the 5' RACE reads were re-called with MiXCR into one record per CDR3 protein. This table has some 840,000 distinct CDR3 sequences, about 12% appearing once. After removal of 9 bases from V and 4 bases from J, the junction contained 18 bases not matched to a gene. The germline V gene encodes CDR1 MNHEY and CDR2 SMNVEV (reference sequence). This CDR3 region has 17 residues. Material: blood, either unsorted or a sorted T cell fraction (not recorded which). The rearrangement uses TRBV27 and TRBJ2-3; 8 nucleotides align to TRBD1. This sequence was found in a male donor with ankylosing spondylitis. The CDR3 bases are TGTGCCAGTACTCTGACAGGGGTAGGTCGGGGCCCAGATACGCAGTATTTT. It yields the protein CASTLTGVGRGPDTQYF.